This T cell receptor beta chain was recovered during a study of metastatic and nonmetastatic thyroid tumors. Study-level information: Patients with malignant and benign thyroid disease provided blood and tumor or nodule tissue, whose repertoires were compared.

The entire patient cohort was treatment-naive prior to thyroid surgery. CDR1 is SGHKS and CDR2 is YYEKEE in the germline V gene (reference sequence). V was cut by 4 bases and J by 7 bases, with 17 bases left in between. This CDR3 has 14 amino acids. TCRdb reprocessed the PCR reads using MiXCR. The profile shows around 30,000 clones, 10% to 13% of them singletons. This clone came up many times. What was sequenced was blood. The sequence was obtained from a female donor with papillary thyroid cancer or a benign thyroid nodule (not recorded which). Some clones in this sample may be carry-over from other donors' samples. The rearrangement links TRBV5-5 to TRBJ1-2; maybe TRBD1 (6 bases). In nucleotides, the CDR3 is TGTGCCAGCAGCGGATGGGGGGCGCAGGGTGGCTACACCTTC. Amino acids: CASSGWGAQGGYTF.